The present entry profiles one T cell receptor beta chain with its context. Its antigen is still unknown. Naive CD8 cells, CD45RO-negative and positively selected for CCR7, excluded terminally differentiated effector memory CD45RA+ cells. Donation came from healthy HIV-negative adults that had no recent acute infections or vaccinations. This sample was taken from a study of shared clonotypes between healthy human individuals. The wider study: The study drew on a couple of women and a few men aged 18 to 49 as donors. Per-donor plates numbered three CD4 naive, three CD4 memory, two CD8 naive and one CD8 memory. Findings and caveats of the study: Investigators collected only blood, and repertoires in tissues likely differ.

Assay: immunoSEQ multiplex PCR; the TCRdb copy retains only in-frame clones and omits some. The table has some 2,100,000 clones, about 93% seen once. The V gene end was trimmed by 5 bases and the J gene end by 7 bases; junction bases not matched to a gene: 11. CDR3 size: 15 residues. Germline-derived CDR1 and CDR2 are SGHVS and FQNEAQ. The rearrangement uses TRBV7-8 and TRBJ2-1, with 7 positions matching TRBD2. Sequenced material: naive CD8+ T cells from PBMCs. The origin of this receptor is a man aged 18 to 29 in good health. Some clones in this sample may be carry-over from other donors' samples. The CDR3 region has the DNA TGTGCCAGCAGCCCCCAACTAGCGACAGAGAATGAGCAGTTCTTC. This sequence encodes CASSPQLATENEQFF.